This T cell receptor beta chain was observed in a study of identical twins. Study-level points and caveats: Cross-sectional statistical analysis, not tracking of the same donors, underpinned the conclusions. Shared out-of-frame alpha sequences (those common to twins) showed excess low generation probability. Whereas memory repertoires showed no such difference, abundant cord blood beta clonotypes carried fewer insertions.

TCRdb re-derived calls from the 5' RACE reads in MiXCR, one entry per CDR3 protein. The data hold 210,000 or so distinct CDR3 sequences, with around 6.9% observed a single time. The table lists this clonotype with many counts. Its antigen is undetermined. CDR1 MNHEY and CDR2 SVGEGT come from the germline V gene. The CDR3 length is 15 residues. V was trimmed by 2 bases and J by 4 bases, leaving 13 bases between them. This same sample was also part of a study on yellow fever vaccine responses in identical twins.

The clonotype originates from a woman aged 18-29 years in good health. Specimen: memory (CD45RO+) T cells sorted from blood. The rearrangement uses TRBV6-2 or TRBV6-3 and TRBJ2-3; D may be TRBD1 or TRBD2 (6 bases each). The CDR3 loop reads CASSYRGAEADTQYF. The DNA of the CDR3 is TGTGCCAGCAGTTACAGGGGGGCCGAGGCAGATACGCAGTATTTT.